A single sample is the source of the 26 T cell receptor beta chains below, sequenced in a study of T cells in localized non-small cell lung cancer. Repertoires were generated with immunoSEQ multiplex PCR, while TCRdb's copy carries only in-frame clones and drops some. Of 90,000 to 95,000 clones listed, approximately 91% were seen once; the top ten hold roughly 4.3%. The source material was PBMCs, sampled before any cancer treatment. The receptors derive from a woman aged 35 to 75 with stage II squamous cell lung carcinoma.

The J gene is TRBJ2-7, the V gene TRBV2; possible D gene TRBD1, 6 bases. The CDR3 consists of 15 residues. Trimming took off 4 bases at V and 2 bases at J, with 15 bases between the two ends. CDR1 and CDR2 from the germline V gene are SNHLY and FYNNEI. The CDR3 here is CASSGRGTVPYEQYF. The CDR3 DNA is TGTGCCAGCAGTGGTAGGGGGACCGTCCCCTACGAGCAGTACTTC.

The V call is TRBV4-1, the J call TRBJ1-4; D unclear. Germline V gene sequence: CDR1 MGHRA, CDR2 YSYEKL. The CDR3 extends over 12 amino acids. The V end lost 0 bases, the J end lost 8 bases, and 4 bases lay between the germline ends. The CDR3 nucleotides are TGCGCCAGCAGCCAAGAACCCGAAAAACTGTTTTTT. The encoded protein is CASSQEPEKLFF.

V and J are TRBV5-1 and TRBJ1-3; D gene ambiguous. The V gene lost 6 bases and the J gene lost 0 bases, with 10 bases spanning the gap. The CDR3 length is 14 residues. CDR1 is SGHRS and CDR2 is YFSETQ in the germline V gene. The chain's CDR3 is CASTEALSGNTIYF. CDR3 coding DNA: TGCGCCAGCACGGAGGCTCTCTCTGGAAACACCATATATTTT.

The chain recombines TRBV2 with TRBJ1-5; D gene uncertain. This CDR3 region has 13 residues. Trimming stripped 9 bases from V and 6 bases from J, with 15 bases between. Per the germline V gene, CDR1 is SNHLY and CDR2 is FYNNEI. The CDR3: CASADWAVQPQHF. In DNA, the CDR3 is TGTGCCAGTGCGGACTGGGCCGTTCAGCCCCAGCATTTT.

The chain joins TRBV7-6 to TRBJ1-1; 7 positions agree with TRBD1. CDR3 length equals 15 residues. V was clipped by 1 base and J by 1 base; unmatched bases: 3. Germline loops: CDR1 SGHVS, CDR2 FNYEAQ. CDR3 bases: TGTGCCAGCAGCTTAGGGGGACAGTCGAACACTGAAGCTTTCTTT. Residues: CASSLGGQSNTEAFF. The complete variable domain, with remaining parts taken from reference TRBV7-6 and TRBJ1-1, reads GAGVSQSPRYKVTKRGQDVALRCDPISGHVSLYWYRQALGQGPEFLTYFNYEAQQDKSGLPNDRFSAERPEGSISTLTIQRTEQRDSAMYRCASSLGGQSNTEAFFGQGTRLTVV.

Comment on this clone: An end of the junction differs from the germline gene, which may be a read error. The chain uses TRBV19 and TRBJ1-5, with TRBD1 as a possible D gene (5 bases). The CDR3 is 17 amino acids. In germline, CDR1 is LNHDA, CDR2 SQIVND (reference sequence). The CDR3 nucleotides read TGTGCCAGTAGTACTTCATTGGGGCAGCAATCATCTCAGGCCCAGCATTTT. Protein product: CASSTSLGQQSSQAQHF.

This chain links TRBV5-5 with TRBJ1-1; perhaps TRBD1 as D (5 bases). The germline V and J ends were trimmed by 2 bases and 8 bases, with 16 bases remaining between them. CDR1 SGHKS and CDR2 YYEKEE come from the germline V gene (reference sequence). This CDR3 is built from 14 residues. This chain's CDR3 is CASSFGAATGEAFF. The CDR3, as DNA: TGTGCCAGCAGCTTTGGGGCAGCCACCGGGGAAGCTTTCTTT.

V is TRBV7-2 and J is TRBJ1-1; TRBD1 is a possible D gene (5 bases). Looked up from germline, CDR1 is SGHTA and CDR2 is FQGNSA. This CDR3 has 14 amino acids. V lost 3 bases to trimming and J lost 10 bases, with 18 bases between them. CDR3 residues: CASSFGAGGKGAFF. The CDR3, as DNA: TGTGCCAGCAGCTTTGGGGCCGGGGGAAAAGGAGCTTTCTTT.

This clone has only one observation. The rearrangement joins TRBV5-4 to TRBJ1-5; no reliable D call. CDR1 is SGHNT, CDR2 YYREEE, per germline (reference sequence). The CDR3 extends over 13 amino acids. V was trimmed by 4 bases and J by 5 bases, leaving 10 bases between them. The CDR3 is CASSQVMDQPQHF. CDR3 coding DNA: TGTGCCAGCAGCCAAGTAATGGATCAGCCCCAGCATTTT.

This clone was seen once. The genes are TRBV5-1 and TRBJ2-7, with D tentatively TRBD1 (5 bases). Germline-derived CDR1 and CDR2 are SGHRS and YFSETQ. V lost 0 bases and J 2 bases, leaving 12 bases between the germline ends. This CDR3 is built from 15 residues. The CDR3 spells CASSLASRATYEQYF. DNA of the CDR3: TGCGCCAGCAGCTTGGCATCCAGGGCGACCTACGAGCAGTACTTC. The whole variable domain, remainder taken from reference TRBV5-1 and TRBJ2-7, is KAGVTQTPRYLIKTRGQQVTLSCSPISGHRSVSWYQQTPGQGLQFLFEYFSETQRNKGNFPGRFSGRQFSNSRSEMNVSTLELGDSALYLCASSLASRATYEQYFGPGTRLTVT.

The chain combines TRBV5-8 with TRBJ2-1; possible D gene TRBD2, 5 bases. Trimming pared 4 bases from V and 0 bases from J, leaving 11 bases between. This CDR3 has 15 amino acids. CDR1 and CDR2 from the germline V gene are SGHTS and YDEGEE. The CDR3 DNA follows: TGTGCCAGCAGCCAGCAGCGGAGCTCCTACAATGAGCAGTTCTTC. Translation gives CASSQQRSSYNEQFF.

The chain is built from TRBV15 and TRBJ2-1, with unresolved D. V lost 1 base, J lost 8 bases, and 12 bases lay in between. CDR1 and CDR2 (germline): LNHNV, YYDKDF (reference sequence). CDR3 length: 14 residues. The CDR3 loop is CATSRGSLVDEQFF. As DNA, the CDR3 is TGTGCCACCAGCAGAGGTTCGTTGGTCGATGAGCAGTTCTTC.

The chain is built from TRBV5-8 and TRBJ2-7; D possibly uses TRBD1 or TRBD2 (5 bases each). Germline CDR1 reads SGHTS; CDR2 reads YDEGEE. This CDR3 region has 14 residues. Trimming cost V 4 bases and J 6 bases, with 17 bases left between them. The CDR3, as DNA: TGTGCCAGCAGCCCCGAGAGGGGCGCGGGCGAGCAGTACTTC. This encodes CASSPERGAGEQYF.

V gene TRBV7-8 combines with J gene TRBJ2-7, with 7 bases lining up with TRBD2. With 1 base clipped from V and 4 bases from J, the junction kept 4 bases outside the gene matches. The CDR3 length is 14 residues. Germline V gene sequence: CDR1 SGHVS, CDR2 FQNEAQ. The chain's CDR3 is CASSLGLAIYEQYF. CDR3 nucleotide sequence: TGTGCCAGCAGCTTAGGACTAGCCATATACGAGCAGTACTTC.

Comments on this clone: The junction shows a germline mismatch at one end, possibly a read error. This rearrangement joins TRBV25-1 to TRBJ2-6; 9 bases agree with TRBD1. CDR1 MGHDK and CDR2 SYGVNS come from the germline V gene. The CDR3 has 12 amino acids. The CDR3 here is CASSGPGQGFSF. The CDR3 DNA reads as TGTGCCAGCAGTGGTCCGGGACAGGGCTTCTCTTTC.

The rearrangement uses TRBV19 and TRBJ1-2; 7 bases match TRBD1. Germline V CDR1 and CDR2: LNHDA, SQIVND (reference sequence). CDR3 length: 15 residues. The V gene end was trimmed by 1 base and the J gene end by 4 bases; junction bases not matched to a gene: 6. This CDR3 is CASSIAGDSPYGYTF. The CDR3 bases are TGTGCCAGTAGTATAGCCGGGGACAGCCCCTATGGCTACACCTTC. The variable domain in full, completed from reference TRBV19 and TRBJ1-2, reads DGGITQSPKYLFRKEGQNVTLSCEQNLNHDAMYWYRQDPGQGLRLIYYSQIVNDFQKGDIAEGYSVSREKKESFPLTVTSAQKNPTAFYLCASSIAGDSPYGYTFGSGTRLTVV.

The chain recombines TRBV5-1 with TRBJ1-2; 7 bases match TRBD1. This CDR3 is built from 15 residues. V lost 4 bases, J lost 0 bases, and 6 bases stayed unmatched. The germline V gene encodes CDR1 SGHRS and CDR2 YFSETQ. The CDR3 DNA reads as TGCGCCAGCAGCCTTCGGACAGGAGCTAACTATGGCTACACCTTC. Its protein product is CASSLRTGANYGYTF.

This clone was counted a few times. The rearrangement uses TRBV5-6 and TRBJ2-3; D perhaps matches TRBD2 (5 bases). The CDR3 runs to 15 residues. In germline, CDR1 is SGHDT, CDR2 YYEEEE. V lost 0 bases, J lost 6 bases, and 14 bases lay in between. CDR3 coding DNA: TGTGCCAGCAGCTTGGAACTAGATCGGACGGATACGCAGTATTTT. Its protein is CASSLELDRTDTQYF.

J is TRBJ2-2 and V is TRBV7-2; D remains ambiguous. Per germline, CDR1 SGHTA and CDR2 FQGNSA. CDR3 length equals 16 residues. Trimming shortened V by 5 bases and J by 4 bases, and 17 bases separated the two germline ends. The CDR3 DNA is TGTGCCAGCAGCCCCCAAGTCGGCGGCGGCACCGGGGAGCTGTTTTTT. This codes for CASSPQVGGGTGELFF.

The chain has TRBV19 and TRBJ1-1; no reliable D call. This CDR3 has 11 amino acids. Germline V gives CDR1 LNHDA, CDR2 SQIVND (reference sequence). The V gene lost 5 bases and the J gene lost 8 bases, with 9 bases spanning the gap. The DNA of the CDR3 is TGTGCCAGTAGTTACCGTGACGAAGCTTTCTTT. As protein: CASSYRDEAFF.

The rearrangement joins TRBV10-3 to TRBJ1-1, with no clear D. Germline CDR1 is ENHRY and CDR2 is SYGVKD. The CDR3 is 15 amino acids. The ends were cut back, 4 bases at V and 5 bases at J, with 17 bases in the middle. The CDR3 nucleotides read TGTGCCATCAGTGTCGACCGCAGTCCCGGGACTGAAGCTTTCTTT. Amino acids: CAISVDRSPGTEAFF.

This clone occurred a few times. This sample includes further DNA sequences coding for the same CDR3. V usage is TRBV11-3 and J usage is TRBJ1-3; 8 bases line up with TRBD1. Trimming cost V 5 bases and J 2 bases; bases outside gene matches: 5. Germline CDR1 SGHNT, CDR2 YENEEA. CDR3 length equals 15 residues. CDR3 sequence: CASSPGQGPGNTIYF. The CDR3 DNA reads TGTGCCAGCAGCCCCGGACAGGGCCCTGGAAACACCATATATTTT.

CDR3 region: CASSHRDRVSVEQYF. CDR3 in DNA: TGTGCCAGCAGTCACCGGGACAGGGTGTCCGTCGAGCAGTACTTC. The chain couples TRBV6-1 to TRBJ2-7; 9 nucleotides match TRBD1. This CDR3 has 15 residues. Unmatched junction bases numbered 11, after V lost 5 bases and J lost 6 bases. Looked up from germline, CDR1 is MNHNS and CDR2 is SASEGT.

This chain joins TRBV11-2 and TRBJ2-2, with D perhaps matching TRBD1 or TRBD2 (6 bases each). The V and J ends lost 6 bases and 11 bases respectively, with 28 bases between them. Germline V gene sequence: CDR1 SGHAT, CDR2 FQNNGV. This CDR3 is built from 17 residues. The CDR3 DNA is TGTGCCAGCAGTTATGGCCGGGGGCAGGGCGCACAAGATGAGCTGTTTTTT. It encodes CASSYGRGQGAQDELFF.

This chain uses TRBV5-1 with TRBJ2-3; 7 bases line up with TRBD2. The CDR3 is 16 amino acids. Trimming took 7 bases from V and 3 from J; bases not matched to a gene: 14. The germline V gene has CDR1 SGHRS and CDR2 YFSETQ. CDR3 region: CASGPFQGGGTDTQYF. CDR3 nucleotides: TGCGCCAGCGGTCCTTTCCAGGGCGGGGGAACAGATACGCAGTATTTT.

V gene TRBV6-5 combines with J gene TRBJ2-3; the match to TRBD2 covers 7 bases. The V gene's germline CDR1 is MNHEY and CDR2 SVGAGI. The junction had 17 bases not matched to a gene; V was cut back by 7 bases and J by 10 bases. The CDR3 has 15 amino acids. The DNA for the CDR3 is TGTGCCAGCATGAACTATGGGGGGGGTTATGTTCCGCAGTATTTT. Translated, it gives CASMNYGGGYVPQYF.